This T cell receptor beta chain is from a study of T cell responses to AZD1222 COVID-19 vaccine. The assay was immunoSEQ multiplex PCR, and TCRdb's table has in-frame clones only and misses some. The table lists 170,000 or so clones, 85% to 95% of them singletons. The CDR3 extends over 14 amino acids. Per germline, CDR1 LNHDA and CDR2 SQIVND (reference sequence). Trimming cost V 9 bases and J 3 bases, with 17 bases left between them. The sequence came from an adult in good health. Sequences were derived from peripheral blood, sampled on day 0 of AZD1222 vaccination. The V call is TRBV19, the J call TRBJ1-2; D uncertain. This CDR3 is CASRLGSGHYGYTF. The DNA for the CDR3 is TGTGCCAGCCGATTGGGGAGCGGACACTATGGCTACACCTTC.